This entry lists 8 T cell receptor beta chains sequenced from one sample in a study of T cell responses to AZD1222 COVID-19 vaccine. The table came from immunoSEQ multiplex PCR; TCRdb's copy has only in-frame clones and leaves some out. This sample carries just under 55,000 clones, roughly nine tenths of them seen once, and the ten largest clones take around 4%. Sequenced material: peripheral blood, taken on day 0 of AZD1222 vaccination. The receptors shown here come from an adult in good health.

V gene TRBV7-8 combines with J gene TRBJ2-7; TRBD2 matches at 9 bases. V was pared by 5 bases and J by 3 bases, with 11 bases of the junction left unmatched. Germline assignment: CDR1 SGHVS and CDR2 FQNEAQ. CDR3 size: 16 residues. The DNA for the CDR3 is TGTGCCAGCAGCCGAGGAAGTAGCGGGGGTAACTACGAGCAGTACTTC. It is translated as CASSRGSSGGNYEQYF.

The rearrangement links TRBV5-1 to TRBJ1-1; no clear D. Trimming pared 0 bases from V and 6 bases from J, leaving 9 bases between. The germline CDR1 and CDR2 sequences are SGHRS and YFSETQ. The CDR3 covers 13 residues. CDR3 sequence (DNA): TGCGCCAGCAGCTTGGAGGGCAGCGCTGAAGCTTTCTTT. Translating it yields CASSLEGSAEAFF. Drawing the rest from reference TRBV5-1 and TRBJ1-1, the complete variable domain is KAGVTQTPRYLIKTRGQQVTLSCSPISGHRSVSWYQQTPGQGLQFLFEYFSETQRNKGNFPGRFSGRQFSNSRSEMNVSTLELGDSALYLCASSLEGSAEAFFGQGTRLTVV.

The chain is built from TRBV19 and TRBJ1-3, with a weak D call TRBD1 (5 bases). V lost 1 base, J lost 0 bases, and 10 bases lay in between. CDR3 length: 16 residues. Germline V gene sequence: CDR1 LNHDA, CDR2 SQIVND (reference sequence). CDR3 DNA: TGTGCCAGTAGTATAGGACAGCTTCTCTCTGGAAACACCATATATTTT. It codes for CASSIGQLLSGNTIYF.

V is TRBV6-5 and J is TRBJ1-6, with D hard to call. V was trimmed by 6 bases and J by 9 bases, leaving 9 bases between them. Germline CDR1 MNHEY, CDR2 SVGAGI. This CDR3 comprises 12 residues. The CDR3 loop is CASRWSSSPLHF. CDR3 sequence (DNA): TGTGCCAGCAGGTGGTCGTCTTCACCCCTCCACTTT.

The chain carries TRBV6-5 and TRBJ2-5; 7 nucleotides match TRBD2. Per the germline V gene, CDR1 is MNHEY and CDR2 is SVGAGI. V lost 7 bases to trimming and J lost 2 bases; unmatched junction nucleotides: 7. The CDR3 is 14 amino acids. DNA of the CDR3: TGTGCCAGCAACTTGGCGGGGGTGCAAGAGACCCAGTACTTC. Protein sequence: CASNLAGVQETQYF.

V is TRBV6-5 and J is TRBJ2-4, with D possibly TRBD2 on 7 matching bases. Per the germline V gene, CDR1 is MNHEY and CDR2 is SVGAGI. V was trimmed by 6 bases and J by 6 bases, leaving 18 bases between them. The CDR3 runs 15 residues. In nucleotides, the CDR3 is TGTGCCAGCAGCTATGGAACGGGGGGCCGAAACATTCAGTACTTC. It is translated as CASSYGTGGRNIQYF.

The rearrangement joins TRBV11-3 to TRBJ1-1; D not certain. The CDR3 has 13 residues. Germline V gene sequence: CDR1 SGHNT, CDR2 YENEEA. V was shortened by 5 bases and J by 3 bases, with 10 bases between the two germline ends. CDR3 sequence (DNA): TGTGCCAGCAGCCCAAGTAAGGACACTGAAGCTTTCTTT. Amino acid sequence: CASSPSKDTEAFF.

The J gene is TRBJ2-6, the V gene TRBV2, with D hard to call. V lost 3 bases and J 3 bases, leaving 9 bases between the germline ends. Germline V gene sequence: CDR1 SNHLY, CDR2 FYNNEI. This CDR3 contains 15 residues. The CDR3 nucleotides read TGTGCCAGCAGTGAGGCAGAGCATGGGGCCAACGTCCTGACTTTC. Protein: CASSEAEHGANVLTF.